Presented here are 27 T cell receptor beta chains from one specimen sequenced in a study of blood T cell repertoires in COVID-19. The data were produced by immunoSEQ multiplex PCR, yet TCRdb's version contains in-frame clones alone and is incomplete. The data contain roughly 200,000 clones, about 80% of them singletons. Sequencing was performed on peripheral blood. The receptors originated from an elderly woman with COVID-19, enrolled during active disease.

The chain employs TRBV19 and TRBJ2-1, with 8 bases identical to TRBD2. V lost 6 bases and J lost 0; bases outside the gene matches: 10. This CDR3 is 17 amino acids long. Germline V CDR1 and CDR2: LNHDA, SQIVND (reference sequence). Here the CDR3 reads CASSPLPGTSSYNEQFF. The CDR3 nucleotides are TGTGCCAGTAGCCCCCTTCCCGGGACTAGCTCCTACAATGAGCAGTTCTTC.

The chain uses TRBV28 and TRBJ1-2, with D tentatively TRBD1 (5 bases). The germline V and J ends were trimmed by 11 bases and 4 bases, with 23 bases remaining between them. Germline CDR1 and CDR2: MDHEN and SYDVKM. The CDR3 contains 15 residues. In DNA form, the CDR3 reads TGTGCCGTATTCAGGTTTGGGCTGGGGGGCTATGGCTACACCTTC. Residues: CAVFRFGLGGYGYTF.

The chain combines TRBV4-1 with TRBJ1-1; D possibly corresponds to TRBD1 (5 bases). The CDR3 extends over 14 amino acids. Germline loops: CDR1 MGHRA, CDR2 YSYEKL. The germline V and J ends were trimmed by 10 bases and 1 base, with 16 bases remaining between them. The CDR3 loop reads CAKTTGHPNTEAFF. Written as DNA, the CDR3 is TGCGCCAAAACGACTGGACATCCGAACACTGAAGCTTTCTTT.

The CDR3: CASTEGGAQPQHF. Here the CDR3 DNA reads TGTGCCAGCACCGAGGGGGGGGCTCAGCCCCAGCATTTT. The genes are TRBV7-2 and TRBJ1-5, with D perhaps TRBD1 (6 bases). The germline V gene has CDR1 SGHTA and CDR2 FQGNSA. V dropped 7 bases and J dropped 6 bases, with 13 bases sitting between them. The CDR3 loop spans 13 amino acids.

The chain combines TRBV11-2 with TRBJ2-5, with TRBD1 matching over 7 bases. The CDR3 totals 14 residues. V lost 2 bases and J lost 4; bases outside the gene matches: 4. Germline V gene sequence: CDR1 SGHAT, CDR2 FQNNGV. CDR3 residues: CASSLSQGRETQYF. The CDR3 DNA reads TGTGCCAGCAGCTTATCACAGGGGCGAGAGACCCAGTACTTC.

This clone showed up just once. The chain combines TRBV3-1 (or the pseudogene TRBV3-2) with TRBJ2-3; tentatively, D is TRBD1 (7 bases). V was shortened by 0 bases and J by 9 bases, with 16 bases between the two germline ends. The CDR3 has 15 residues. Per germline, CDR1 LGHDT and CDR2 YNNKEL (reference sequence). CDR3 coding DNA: TGTGCCAGCAGCCAAGATCCCTCGGCAGGGGGGACGCAGTATTTT. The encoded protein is CASSQDPSAGGTQYF.

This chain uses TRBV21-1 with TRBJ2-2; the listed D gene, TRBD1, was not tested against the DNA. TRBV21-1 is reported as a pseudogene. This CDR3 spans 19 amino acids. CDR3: CASSKGGNRTGRNTGELFF. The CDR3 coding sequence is TGTGCCAGCAGCAAAGGAGGGAACCGGACAGGTCGGAACACCGGGGAGCTGTTTTTT.

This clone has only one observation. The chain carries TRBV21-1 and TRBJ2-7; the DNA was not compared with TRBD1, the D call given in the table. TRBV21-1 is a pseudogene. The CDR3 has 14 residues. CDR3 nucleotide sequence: TGTGCCAGCAGCAAAGTGAGGACAGCCTACGAGCAGTACTTC. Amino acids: CASSKVRTAYEQYF.

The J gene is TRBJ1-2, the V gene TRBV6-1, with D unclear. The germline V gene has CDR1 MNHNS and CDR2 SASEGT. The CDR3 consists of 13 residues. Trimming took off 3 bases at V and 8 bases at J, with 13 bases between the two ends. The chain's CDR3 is CASSEVNGSGYTF. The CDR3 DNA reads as TGTGCCAGCAGTGAGGTCAACGGTTCAGGCTACACCTTC.

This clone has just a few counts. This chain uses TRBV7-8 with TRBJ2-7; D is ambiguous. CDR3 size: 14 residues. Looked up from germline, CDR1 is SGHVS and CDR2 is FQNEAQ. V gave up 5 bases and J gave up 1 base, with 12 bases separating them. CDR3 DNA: TGTGCCAGCAGCCCCCAGACTGATTCCTACGAGCAGTACTTC. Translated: CASSPQTDSYEQYF.

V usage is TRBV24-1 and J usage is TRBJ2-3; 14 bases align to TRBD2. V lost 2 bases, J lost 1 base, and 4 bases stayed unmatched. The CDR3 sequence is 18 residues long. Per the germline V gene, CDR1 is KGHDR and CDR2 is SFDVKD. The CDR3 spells CATSDSPGLAGGTDTQYF. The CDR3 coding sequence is TGTGCCACCAGTGATTCTCCGGGACTAGCGGGGGGCACAGATACGCAGTATTTT.

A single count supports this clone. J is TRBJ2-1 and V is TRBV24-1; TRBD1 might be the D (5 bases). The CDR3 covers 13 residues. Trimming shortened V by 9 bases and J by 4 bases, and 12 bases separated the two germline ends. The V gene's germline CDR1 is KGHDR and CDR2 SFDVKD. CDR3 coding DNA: TGTGCCACCGGGCCCCAGGGTTACAATGAGCAGTTCTTC. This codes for CATGPQGYNEQFF.

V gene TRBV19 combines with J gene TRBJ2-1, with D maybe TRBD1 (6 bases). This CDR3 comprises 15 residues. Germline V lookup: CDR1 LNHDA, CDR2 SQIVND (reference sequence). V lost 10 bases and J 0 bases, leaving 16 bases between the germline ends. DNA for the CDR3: TGTGCCACCATAAAACAGGGAAGCTCCTACAATGAGCAGTTCTTC. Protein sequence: CATIKQGSSYNEQFF.

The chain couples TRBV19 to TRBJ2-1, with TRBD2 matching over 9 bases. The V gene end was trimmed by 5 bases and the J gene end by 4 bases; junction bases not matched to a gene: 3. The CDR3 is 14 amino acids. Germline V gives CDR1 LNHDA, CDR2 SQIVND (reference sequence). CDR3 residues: CASSRLAGYNEQFF. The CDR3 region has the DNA TGTGCCAGTAGTCGTCTAGCGGGGTACAATGAGCAGTTCTTC. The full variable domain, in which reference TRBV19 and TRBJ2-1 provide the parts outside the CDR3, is DGGITQSPKYLFRKEGQNVTLSCEQNLNHDAMYWYRQDPGQGLRLIYYSQIVNDFQKGDIAEGYSVSREKKESFPLTVTSAQKNPTAFYLCASSRLAGYNEQFFGPGTRLTVL.

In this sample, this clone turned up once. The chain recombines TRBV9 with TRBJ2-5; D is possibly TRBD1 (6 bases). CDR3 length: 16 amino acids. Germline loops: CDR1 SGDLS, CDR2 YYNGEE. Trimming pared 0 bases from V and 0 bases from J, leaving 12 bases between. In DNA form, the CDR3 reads TGTGCCAGCAGCGTAGTAGGGGACACTCACCAAGAGACCCAGTACTTC. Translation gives CASSVVGDTHQETQYF.

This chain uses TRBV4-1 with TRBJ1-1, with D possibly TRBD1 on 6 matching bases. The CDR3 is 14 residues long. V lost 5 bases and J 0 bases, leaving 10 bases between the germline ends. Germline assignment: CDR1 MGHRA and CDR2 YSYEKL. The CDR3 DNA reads TGCGCCAGCAGCGGGACACTAATGAACACTGAAGCTTTCTTT. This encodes CASSGTLMNTEAFF.

As DNA, the CDR3 is TGTGCCAGCAGTCCGACCCACAGGGTTACTGGGGCCAACGTCCTGACTTTC. It encodes CASSPTHRVTGANVLTF. The genes are TRBV28 and TRBJ2-6; TRBD1 might be the D (6 bases). V was cut by 5 bases and J by 2 bases, with 16 bases left in between. The CDR3 runs to 17 residues. Germline V gene data show CDR1 as MDHEN and CDR2 as SYDVKM.

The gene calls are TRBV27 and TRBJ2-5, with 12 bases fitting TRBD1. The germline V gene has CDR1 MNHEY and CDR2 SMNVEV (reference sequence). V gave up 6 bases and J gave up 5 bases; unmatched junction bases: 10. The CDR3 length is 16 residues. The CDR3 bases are TGTGCCAGCAGCCGCTCCGGGACAGGGGGCGCGGAGACCCAGTACTTC. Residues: CASSRSGTGGAETQYF.

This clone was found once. CDR3 sequence: CASSFRTSGESYNEQFF. CDR3 nucleotides: TGTGCCAGCAGCTTCCGGACTAGCGGAGAGTCCTACAATGAGCAGTTCTTC. The rearrangement links TRBV5-6 to TRBJ2-1, with TRBD2 identical over 10 bases. CDR3 size: 17 residues. Germline V lookup: CDR1 SGHDT, CDR2 YYEEEE. Trimming took 2 bases from V and 1 from J; bases not matched to a gene: 6.

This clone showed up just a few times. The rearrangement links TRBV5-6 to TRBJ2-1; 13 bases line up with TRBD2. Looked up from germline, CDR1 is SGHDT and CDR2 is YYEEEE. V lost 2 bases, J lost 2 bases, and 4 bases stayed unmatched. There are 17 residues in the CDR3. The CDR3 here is CASSFRTSGSTYNEQFF. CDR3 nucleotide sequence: TGTGCCAGCAGCTTCAGGACTAGCGGGAGTACCTACAATGAGCAGTTCTTC.

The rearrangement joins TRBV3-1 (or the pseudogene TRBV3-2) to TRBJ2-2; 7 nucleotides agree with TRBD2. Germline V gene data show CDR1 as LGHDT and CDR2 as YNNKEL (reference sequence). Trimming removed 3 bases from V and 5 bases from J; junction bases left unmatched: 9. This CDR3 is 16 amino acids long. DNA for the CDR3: TGTGCCAGCAGCCAGGAGAGGCTAGCGGATACCGGGGAGCTGTTTTTT. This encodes CASSQERLADTGELFF.

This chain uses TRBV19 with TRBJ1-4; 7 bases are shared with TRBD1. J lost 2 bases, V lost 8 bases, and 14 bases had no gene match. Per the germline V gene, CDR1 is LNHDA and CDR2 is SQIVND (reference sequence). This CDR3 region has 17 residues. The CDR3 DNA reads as TGTGCCAGTCGAAGTAGGGGGCTTGCGAAGACTAATGAAAAACTGTTTTTT. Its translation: CASRSRGLAKTNEKLFF. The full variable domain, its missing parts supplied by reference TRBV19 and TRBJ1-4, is DGGITQSPKYLFRKEGQNVTLSCEQNLNHDAMYWYRQDPGQGLRLIYYSQIVNDFQKGDIAEGYSVSREKKESFPLTVTSAQKNPTAFYLCASRSRGLAKTNEKLFFGSGTQLSVL.

CDR3 in amino acids: CATQLAGGNTGELFF. The CDR3 DNA sequence: TGTGCCACCCAACTAGCGGGGGGGAACACCGGGGAGCTGTTTTTT. This sequence joins TRBV5-5 and TRBJ2-2, with 12 bases aligning to TRBD2. V was pared by 9 bases and J by 1 base, with 4 bases of the junction left unmatched. Germline V gene data show CDR1 as SGHKS and CDR2 as YYEKEE (reference sequence). The CDR3 spans 15 residues.

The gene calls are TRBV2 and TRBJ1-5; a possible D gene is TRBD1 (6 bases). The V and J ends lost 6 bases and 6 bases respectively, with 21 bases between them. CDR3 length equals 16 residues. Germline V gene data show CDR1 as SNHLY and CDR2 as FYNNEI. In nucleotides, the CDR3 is TGTGCCAGCAGCGCATCCCTGAGGGGGGGCGGTCAGCCCCAGCATTTT. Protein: CASSASLRGGGQPQHF.

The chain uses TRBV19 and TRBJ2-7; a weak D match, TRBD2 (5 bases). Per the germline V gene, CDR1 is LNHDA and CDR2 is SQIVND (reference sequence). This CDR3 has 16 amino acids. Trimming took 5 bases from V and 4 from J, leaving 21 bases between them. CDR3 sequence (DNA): TGTGCCAGTAGTCCGCCTTTAGGAGGACCTTATTACGAGCAGTACTTC. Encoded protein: CASSPPLGGPYYEQYF.

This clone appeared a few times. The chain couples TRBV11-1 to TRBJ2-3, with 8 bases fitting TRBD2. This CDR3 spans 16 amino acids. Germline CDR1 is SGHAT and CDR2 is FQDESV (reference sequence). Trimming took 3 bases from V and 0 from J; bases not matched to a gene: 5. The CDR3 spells CASSFPLAGSTDTQYF. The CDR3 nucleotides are TGTGCCAGCAGCTTCCCCTTAGCGGGGAGCACAGATACGCAGTATTTT.

DNA for the CDR3: TGCAGCGTGGGGGGTAGGGCTAGCGGGATGGGAGATACGCAGTATTTT. This gives the protein CSVGGRASGMGDTQYF. V usage is TRBV29-1 and J usage is TRBJ2-3, with 9 bases fitting TRBD2. The CDR3 consists of 16 residues. Germline loops: CDR1 SQVTM, CDR2 ANQGSEA. V lost 6 bases, J lost 5 bases, and 15 bases stayed unmatched.